This T cell receptor beta chain was identified during a study of shared clonotypes between healthy human individuals (TCRdb year 2020). General notes on the study: The cohort comprised two women and a few men aged 18 to 49 years. For each donor, CD4 naive and CD4 memory were each run on three plates, CD8 naive on two plates, and CD8 memory on one plate. The study deeply sequenced blood TCR repertoires of roughly five healthy adults to estimate repertoire size and the extent of clonotype sharing between individuals. Leukapheresis yielded between about 0.85 and 9.5 billion PBMCs per donor. Libraries were prepared and TCR repertoires were sequenced by different laboratories using diverse techniques, in order to increase sequencing depth and limit assay-specific biases.

The CDR3 holds 12 amino acids from the cysteine to the phenylalanine. The retained sequence is limited to the CDR3, 36 bases, with the frame set at the first base. Sequences SQVTM (CDR1) and ANQGSEA (CDR2) are obtained from the germline V gene. V is pared back by 3 bases and J by 1 base, with 5 bases lying between the germline termini. Donors were healthy HIV-negative adults with no recently reported acute infections or vaccinations. All donors were Caucasian adults living in Nashville, Tennessee, USA. Magnetic negative selection was used to enrich CD4+ T cells, after which naive cells were positively selected on CD45RA and the negative fraction became the memory subset. After blood collection by leukapheresis, PBMCs were isolated using Ficoll-Histopaque density gradient centrifugation and then cryopreserved in the vapor phase of liquid nitrogen. Purity and quantity of every magnetically sorted T cell population were checked by analytical flow cytometry. From each sorted fraction, genomic DNA was isolated and quantified by UV absorbance on a Nanodrop 2000c.

Using the deep immunoSEQ assay, multiplex PCR amplified TCR CDR3 regions from genomic DNA. Extracted genomic DNA from each cell subset was spread evenly across all wells of several immunoSEQ 96-well plates, with each plate serving as a replicate. Each replicate PCR for sorted subsets received approximately 220 ng genomic DNA, equal to 30,000 or so T cell genomes. The purified libraries were quantified using a Qubit 3.0 fluorometer, sized with a Bioanalyzer 2100, and then quantified again using the KAPA Library Quantification kit. Every immunoSEQ 96-well plate was sequenced on a dedicated single-read 150-cycle Illumina NextSeq 550 flow cell. As for how the authors treated the data: Because the immunoSEQ output included only junctional sequences and no quality scores, the filtering could not be the same as the filtering used for full-length reads. To assign V/J genes and CDR3, sequences were annotated against IMGT germline references using PyIR, a Python wrapper for IgBLAST v1.9. Reads were removed for weak V/J assignments (E-value above 1e-6), missing CDR3, stop codons, out-of-frame junctions, or ambiguous translated residues. V3J clonotypes were defined as sequences sharing the same inferred V gene, J gene, and CDR3 amino acid sequence. Percentage overlap between repertoires was computed as shared unique clonotypes divided by the size of the smaller repertoire. Richness of each repertoire was evaluated using RTK rarefaction, the Chao1 estimator, and Recon v2.1 estimates of unobserved clonotypes. Generation probabilities for all TCRbeta clonotypes obtained by the gDNA method from four donors were computed using OLGA. TCRdb re-hosts the immuneACCESS table, in-frame sequences only. Its copies lack some clones; in the studies checked, an unresolved V gene accounts for under half of them, and the cause for the rest is not known. Clone size and V and J calls were adopted from that table, with D and trimming inferred from the DNA. The sample table holds approximately 1.5 million clones, of which approximately 98.5% were seen once. Of the sample, about 0.34% falls within the top ten clones.

To note about this clone: Which antigen it targets is not known. Per-nucleotide qualities are absent, and no much larger clonotype sits a single base away. The same CDR3 can be traced to other DNA sequences in this sample.

Findings and caveats that apply to the study as a whole: Clonotypes shared by all four sorted-subset donors showed higher generation probabilities than non-shared clonotypes. Rarefaction of sorted-subset datasets indicated incomplete sequencing despite the large sequencing depth. Pairwise subsampling indicated that sequencing depth was expected to affect the degree of clonotype sharing among donors. The small number of donors limited the genetic and exposure-history diversity represented. Larger estimated clonotype richness was generally found for naive subsets than for memory subsets. Approximately 5% of naive CD4, around 3.5% of naive CD8, roughly 2.4% of memory CD4, and approximately 0.39% of memory CD8 clonotypes were shared across a few donors. Sampling was restricted to blood, and TCR repertoires in tissue are likely to differ from TCR repertoires in blood.

Sequenced sample: naive CD4+ T cells sorted from blood. The cell subset or site label of this sample denotes: CD45RA+ positively selected. The V gene is TRBV29-1 and the J gene is TRBJ2-3; confidence is insufficient to name the D gene. This sequence originates from a man aged 25-45 years in good health. The CDR3 region: CSVDGGTDTQYF. The nucleotide sequence reads TGCAGCGTTGATGGTGGCACAGATACGCAGTATTTT.